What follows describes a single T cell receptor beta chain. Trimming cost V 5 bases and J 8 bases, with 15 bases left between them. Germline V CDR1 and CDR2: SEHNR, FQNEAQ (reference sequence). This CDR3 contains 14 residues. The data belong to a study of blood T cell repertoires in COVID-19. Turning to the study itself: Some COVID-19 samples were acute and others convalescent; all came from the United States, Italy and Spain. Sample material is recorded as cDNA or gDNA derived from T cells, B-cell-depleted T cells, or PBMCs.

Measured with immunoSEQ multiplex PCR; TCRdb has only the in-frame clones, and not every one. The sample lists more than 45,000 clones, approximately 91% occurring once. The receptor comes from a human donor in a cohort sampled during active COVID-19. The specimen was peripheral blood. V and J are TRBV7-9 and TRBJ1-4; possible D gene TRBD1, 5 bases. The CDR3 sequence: CASSHPLGAEKLFF. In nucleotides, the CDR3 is TGTGCCAGCAGCCACCCTCTTGGGGCGGAAAAACTGTTTTTT.